This T cell receptor beta chain was documented in a study of shared clonotypes between healthy human individuals. Donors had no recently reported acute infections or vaccinations and were HIV-negative. The CDR3 runs 14 residues. The V end lost 3 bases, the J end lost 0 bases, and 7 bases lay between the germline ends. CDR1 MNHNS and CDR2 SASEGT come from the germline V gene. Samples underwent the assay at deep level. It was across several immunoSEQ plates that each subset's genomic DNA was evenly split. Original data processing: ImmunoSEQ supplied junction-only sequences lacking quality scores, so filtering was different. Measured with immunoSEQ multiplex PCR; TCRdb has only the in-frame clones, and not every one. The D gene and trimming were derived from the DNA, and the V and J assignments and clone size from that table. This table holds about 660,000 clones, 74% found once.

The rearrangement links TRBV6-1 to TRBJ2-3; maybe TRBD2 (6 bases). This TCR was sampled from a woman aged 30 to 39 in good health. Sequencing used memory CD4+ T cells sorted from blood. Subset specified: CD45RA-negative fraction. The CDR3 coding sequence is TGTGCCAGCAGTGAGCTAGCGAGCACAGATACGCAGTATTTT. Translating it yields CASSELASTDTQYF.